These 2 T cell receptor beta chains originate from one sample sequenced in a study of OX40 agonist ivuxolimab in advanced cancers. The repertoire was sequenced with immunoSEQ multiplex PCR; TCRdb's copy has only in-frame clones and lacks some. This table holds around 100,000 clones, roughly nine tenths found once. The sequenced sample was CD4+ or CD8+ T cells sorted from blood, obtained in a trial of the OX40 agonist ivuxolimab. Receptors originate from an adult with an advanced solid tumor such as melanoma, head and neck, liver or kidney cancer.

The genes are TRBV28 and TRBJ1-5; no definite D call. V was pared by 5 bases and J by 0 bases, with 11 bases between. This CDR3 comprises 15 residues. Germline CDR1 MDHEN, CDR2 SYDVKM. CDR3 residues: CASSGSGASNQPQHF. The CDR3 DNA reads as TGTGCCAGCAGTGGCTCCGGAGCTAGCAATCAGCCCCAGCATTTT.

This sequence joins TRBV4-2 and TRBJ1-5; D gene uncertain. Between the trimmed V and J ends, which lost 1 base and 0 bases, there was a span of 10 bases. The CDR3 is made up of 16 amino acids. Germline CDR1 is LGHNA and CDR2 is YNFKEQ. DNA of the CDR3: TGTGCCAGCAGCCAAGGGTCCGGAGTTAGCAATCAGCCCCAGCATTTT. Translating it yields CASSQGSGVSNQPQHF.